The rows below give T cell receptor beta chains drawn from one sample of a study of T cells in Graves' hyperthyroidism and ophthalmopathy. TCRdb reprocessed the multiplex PCR reads via MiXCR and lists one record per CDR3 protein. Among hundreds of thousands of distinct CDR3 sequences listed, around 24% were seen once. The sequenced sample consisted of blood. Every receptor here comes from a woman in her thirties with Graves' ophthalmopathy. Both conserved end residues are part of each CDR3. Each record gives: J gene, clone size, V gene, D gene, CDR3 DNA, CDR3 protein. The D gene is left open where the match is weak. The size field is filled for only some rows; it gives once, few, many or a size class.

>TRBJ2-7|.|TRBV5-1|.
TGCGCCAGCAGCGGGGCAGGGGTAGAATACGAGCAGTACTTC
CASSGAGVEYEQYF
>TRBJ2-3|.|TRBV10-3|.
TGTGCCACCCTCGGGGATTACCTCACAGATACGCAGTATTTT
CATLGDYLTDTQYF
>TRBJ1-5|many|TRBV19|TRBD1
TGTGCCAGTACTACCGGGACAGGGGGACGGCAGCCCCAGCATTTT
CASTTGTGGRQPQHF
>TRBJ1-6|.|TRBV6-1|TRBD1
TGTGCCAGCAGTCCCGGGACAGTCTCCTATAATTCACCCCTCCACTTT
CASSPGTVSYNSPLHF
>TRBJ2-2|many|TRBV6-5|.
TGTGCCAGCAGTTACTCTAGCCGGGGGGCGACCGGGGAGCTGTTTTTT
CASSYSSRGATGELFF
>TRBJ2-5|.|TRBV12-3/TRBV12-4|.
TGTGCCAGCAGTTTAGGGGTCGGGGGGCCCAAAGAGACCCAGTACTTC
CASSLGVGGPKETQYF
>TRBJ1-1|many|TRBV24-1|TRBD1
TGTGCCACTAGGGGGCTCGACACTGAAGCTTTCTTT
CATRGLDTEAFF
>TRBJ2-5|many|TRBV25-1|.
TGTGCCAGCAGTGAGGGCGGGGTACCGGGGGAGACCCAGTACTTC
CASSEGGVPGETQYF
>TRBJ2-2|.|TRBV27|TRBD1
TGTGCCAGCAGCCTCCTCCCGGGACAGGGGAACACCGGGGAGCTGTTTTTT
CASSLLPGQGNTGELFF
>TRBJ1-2|many|TRBV6-1|.
TGTGCCAGCAGTCCCAACAGGGACGGTCGGTATGGCTACACCTTC
CASSPNRDGRYGYTF
>TRBJ1-2|many|TRBV4-3|.
TGCGCCAGCAGCCAAGTTCCCGGTCTTGTCTATGGCTACACCTTC
CASSQVPGLVYGYTF
>TRBJ1-5|.|TRBV30|.
TGTGCCTGGAGTGTGGCAGGGAGTCAGCCCCAGCATTTT
CAWSVAGSQPQHF
>TRBJ1-1|.|TRBV29-1|.
TGCAGCGTTGAAACACCGATAGTCACTGAAGCTTTCTTT
CSVETPIVTEAFF
>TRBJ2-5|many|TRBV12-3/TRBV12-4|.
TGTGCCAGCAGGCCAAAAGGCGGGACCCAGTACTTC
CASRPKGGTQYF
>TRBJ2-2|.|TRBV28|TRBD2
TGTGCCAGCAGTCATAGCGGGGGGGCCGCCGGGGAGCTGTTTTTT
CASSHSGGAAGELFF
>TRBJ2-2|many|TRBV6-1|.
TGTGCCAGCAGTCCCACCGGCCCTCGGACCGGGGAGCTGTTTTTT
CASSPTGPRTGELFF
>TRBJ1-3|many|TRBV6-5|.
TGTGCCAGCAGTTACTCGCCAGAGCCTGGAAACACCATATATTTT
CASSYSPEPGNTIYF
>TRBJ2-2|many|TRBV6-1|TRBD1
TGTGCCAGCAGATCCCCCCGACAGGGCACCGGGGAGCTGTTTTTT
CASRSPRQGTGELFF
>TRBJ2-2|few|TRBV6-1|.
TGTGCCAGCAGGCCCCCGGGACGGGATACCGGGGAGCTGTTTTTT
CASRPPGRDTGELFF
>TRBJ2-2|many|TRBV27|.
TGTGCCAGCAGTTTGTTTGGGAACACCGGGGAGCTGTTTTTT
CASSLFGNTGELFF
>TRBJ2-7|few|TRBV6-5|.
TGTGCCAGCAGTAATTCGGGCAGCACCGGCGAGCAGTACTTC
CASSNSGSTGEQYF
>TRBJ2-4|many|TRBV12-3/TRBV12-4|.
TGTGCCAGCAGTTTAGGGGGTGTAGAAGCCAAAAACATTCAGTACTTC
CASSLGGVEAKNIQYF
>TRBJ2-4|many|TRBV4-1|.
TGCGCCAGCAGTAAAAAAACCTCGCGAGATCAACTTCAGTACTTC
CASSKKTSRDQLQYF
>TRBJ1-5|.|TRBV27|TRBD1
TGTGCCAGCAGTCCCCGGACAGGGAGGTACTCTCAGCCCCAGCATTTT
CASSPRTGRYSQPQHF
>TRBJ1-3|few|TRBV6-5|.
TGTGCCAGCAGTTACTCCTTGGCAGGGGAGGGAAACACCATATATTTT
CASSYSLAGEGNTIYF
>TRBJ2-2|many|TRBV15|.
TGTGCCACCAGCAGAGGAGAAGGGCTCCCCGGGGAGCTGTTTTTT
CATSRGEGLPGELFF
>TRBJ1-5|many|TRBV12-3/TRBV12-4|TRBD1
TGTGCCAGCAGTCCCTGGACAGGGGATAGCAATCAGCCCCAGCATTTT
CASSPWTGDSNQPQHF
>TRBJ1-2|few|TRBV19|TRBD1
TGTGCCATCAAAACACAGGGGGCGCGAGATGGCTACACCTTC
CAIKTQGARDGYTF
>TRBJ2-2|.|TRBV6-1|.
TGTGCCAGCGAGGGCAACACCGGGGAGCTGTTTTTT
CASEGNTGELFF
>TRBJ2-5|.|TRBV20-1|.
TGCAGTGCTAGGTGGCGGATTCAAGAGACCCAGTACTTC
CSARWRIQETQYF
>TRBJ2-7|few|TRBV28|.
TGTGCCAGCAGAGTAGGGGGGAGAGGCTACGAGCAGTACTTC
CASRVGGRGYEQYF
>TRBJ1-5|.|TRBV20-1|.
TGCAGTGCTAGGAGACAGGATAATCAGCCCCAGCATTTT
CSARRQDNQPQHF
>TRBJ2-5|many|TRBV12-3/TRBV12-4|TRBD1
TGTGCCAGCAGTAAAGACAGGGGGATAGAGACCCAGTACTTC
CASSKDRGIETQYF
>TRBJ1-2|few|TRBV18|.
TGTGCCAGCTCACCGCCGCAGGCGCCCTTCTATGGCTACACCTTC
CASSPPQAPFYGYTF
>TRBJ2-7|few|TRBV10-3|TRBD2
TGTGCCACGGCTAGCGGGAGAGCGAACTCCTACGAGCAGTACTTC
CATASGRANSYEQYF
>TRBJ2-5|many|TRBV20-1|TRBD2
TGCAGTGCTAGTTGGTTTGGGCGGGGGGTTGTAGAGACCCAGTACTTC
CSASWFGRGVVETQYF
>TRBJ1-1|.|TRBV5-6|.
TGTGCCAGCAGCTTTGTTTCCCCAGGGACTGAAGCTTTCTTT
CASSFVSPGTEAFF
>TRBJ2-7|.|TRBV5-5|.
TGTGCCAGCAGCTTGCCACAGACCTACGAGCAGTACTTC
CASSLPQTYEQYF
>TRBJ1-2|.|TRBV4-2|TRBD1
TGTGCCAGCAGCCCGAACTCGGGACAGGGGCGAGGCTACACCTTC
CASSPNSGQGRGYTF
>TRBJ2-5|few|TRBV6-1|.
TGTGCCAGCGGAGTTGGAGCAGGGGAAGAGACCCAGTACTTC
CASGVGAGEETQYF
>TRBJ1-1|many|TRBV12-3/TRBV12-4|.
TGTGCCAGCAGTTCCGAGGGACGGATTGAAGCTTTCTTT
CASSSEGRIEAFF
>TRBJ2-2|few|TRBV4-1|TRBD2
TGCGCCAGCAGCCCCCTGGGACTATACCCGAACACCGGGGAGCTGTTTTTT
CASSPLGLYPNTGELFF
>TRBJ1-2|many|TRBV20-1|.
TGCAGTGCTAGTTTTACCTGGGATTCTGGCTACACCTTC
CSASFTWDSGYTF
>TRBJ2-5|many|TRBV5-1|TRBD2
TGCGCCAGCCGGGGGACTAGCGCCCTCCAAGAGACCCAGTACTTC
CASRGTSALQETQYF
>TRBJ1-5|few|TRBV4-3|.
TGCGCCAGCAGCCAAGACTGGACGGGTGGGATTCAGCCCCAGCATTTT
CASSQDWTGGIQPQHF
>TRBJ2-7|once|TRBV30|TRBD2
TGTGCCTGGAGTGTACCTAGCGGGTTCTACGAGCAGTACTTC
CAWSVPSGFYEQYF
>TRBJ2-2|many|TRBV2|TRBD1
TGTGCCAGCAAACCGGGACAGGGTAGGGGGAAGAACACCGGGGAGCTGTTTTTT
CASKPGQGRGKNTGELFF
>TRBJ1-2|.|TRBV12-3/TRBV12-4|.
TGTGCCAGCAGTTTGGCAGAACATGGCTACACCTTC
CASSLAEHGYTF
>TRBJ1-1|many|TRBV15|.
TGTGCCACCGGGGCCGGGGGCACTGAAGCTTTCTTT
CATGAGGTEAFF
>TRBJ1-2|many|TRBV7-8|.
TGTGCCAGCAGCTCCTCCGGGACTAACTATGGCTACACCTTC
CASSSSGTNYGYTF
>TRBJ1-1|once|TRBV2|.
TGTGCCAGCAGGGCGCAGGGAGAAGCTTTCTTT
CASRAQGEAFF
>TRBJ1-5|.|TRBV28|.
TGTGCCAGCAGGCTAGGGGTGGCAGCTTATAGCAATCAGCCCCAGCATTTT
CASRLGVAAYSNQPQHF
>TRBJ1-1|.|TRBV2|TRBD1
TGTGCCAGCAGCCAGACAGGGCGGTCTGAAGCTTTCTTT
CASSQTGRSEAFF
>TRBJ2-7|.|TRBV7-2|TRBD2
TGTGCCAGCAGCTTAAAAGGTAGCGGGGCCTACGAGCAGTACTTC
CASSLKGSGAYEQYF
>TRBJ2-2|many|TRBV29-1|.
TGCAGCGTTGAAGTACGGGGGGCAATCGGGGAGCTGTTTTTT
CSVEVRGAIGELFF
>TRBJ2-7|many|TRBV29-1|TRBD2
TGCAGCGTCTGGGAGGGGATCAGCTACGAGCAGTACTTC
CSVWEGISYEQYF